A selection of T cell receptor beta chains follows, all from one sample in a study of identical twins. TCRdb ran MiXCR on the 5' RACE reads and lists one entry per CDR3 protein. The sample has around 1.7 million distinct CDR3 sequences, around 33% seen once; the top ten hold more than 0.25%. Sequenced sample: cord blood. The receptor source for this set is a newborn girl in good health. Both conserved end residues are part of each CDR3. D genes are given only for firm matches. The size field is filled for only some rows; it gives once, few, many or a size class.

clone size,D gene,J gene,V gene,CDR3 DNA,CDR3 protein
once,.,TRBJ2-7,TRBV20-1,TGCAGTGCTAGAGAGAAGGGTTTGACCGAGCAGTACTTC,CSAREKGLTEQYF
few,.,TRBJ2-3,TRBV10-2,TGCGCCAGCAGTGATCAGGGGTCAGATACGCAGTATTTT,CASSDQGSDTQYF
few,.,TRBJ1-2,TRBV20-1,TGCAGTGCTAGACCCCGGGGTTTATGGGACTACACCTTC,CSARPRGLWDYTF
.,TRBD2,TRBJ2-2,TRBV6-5,TGTGCCAGCAGTTCACTAGCGGGGTCCGGGGAGCTGTTTTTT,CASSSLAGSGELFF
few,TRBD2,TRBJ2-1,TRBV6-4,TGTGCCAGCAGTGGTTTGACTAGCGGGAGGAATGAGCAGTTCTTC,CASSGLTSGRNEQFF
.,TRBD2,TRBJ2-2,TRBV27,TGTGCCAGCAGTTTGGTAGCTAGCGGAGGCACCGGGGAGCTGTTTTTT,CASSLVASGGTGELFF
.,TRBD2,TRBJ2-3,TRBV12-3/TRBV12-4,TGTGCCAGCAGTTTATGGCTAGCGGGAGGTATCGCAGATACGCAGTATTTT,CASSLWLAGGIADTQYF
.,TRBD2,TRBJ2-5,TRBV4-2,TGTGCCAGCAGCCAAGGGACTAGCTCCAGAAATGAGCAGTACTTC,CASSQGTSSRNEQYF
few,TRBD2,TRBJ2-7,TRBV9,TGTGCCAGCAGCCCCGGACTAGCGGGAGGAAACCTCCCCTCCGAGCAGTACTTC,CASSPGLAGGNLPSEQYF
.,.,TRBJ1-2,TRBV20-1,TGCAGTGCTAGGGTCCAGGCTTATGGCTACACCTTC,CSARVQAYGYTF
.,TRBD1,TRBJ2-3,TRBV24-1,TGTGCCACCAGTGACCCCCGATCCGGACAGGGCCCAGATACGCAGTATTTT,CATSDPRSGQGPDTQYF
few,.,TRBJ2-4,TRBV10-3,TGTGCCATCAGTGAGGAGCCCCAAAACATTCAGTACTTC,CAISEEPQNIQYF
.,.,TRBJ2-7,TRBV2,TGTGCCAGCCGGACAGTTCGTTACGAGCAGTACTTC,CASRTVRYEQYF
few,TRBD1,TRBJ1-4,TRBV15,TGTGCCACCAGCAACCCCCTTTACAGGGGCCCTAATGAAAAACTGTTTTTT,CATSNPLYRGPNEKLFF
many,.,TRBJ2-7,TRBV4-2,TGTGCCAGCAGCCAAGATCGGGGGCGGACGTTTTGGTACGAGCAGTACTTC,CASSQDRGRTFWYEQYF
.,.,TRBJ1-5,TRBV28,TGTGCCAGCACCCGGACGCTTCAGCCCCAGCATTTT,CASTRTLQPQHF
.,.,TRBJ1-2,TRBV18,TGTGCCAGCTCACCCGACATGATTGGGGTTGATGGCTACACCTTC,CASSPDMIGVDGYTF
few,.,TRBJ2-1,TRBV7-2,TGTGCCAGCAATTCAAGGTCCAGTTCCTACAATGAGCAGTTCTTC,CASNSRSSSYNEQFF
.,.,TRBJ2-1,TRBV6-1,TGTGCCAGCAGTGAAGCGCTTCATAACAGGGGAGGCTATGAGCAGTTCTTC,CASSEALHNRGGYEQFF
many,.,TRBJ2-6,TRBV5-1,TGCGCCAGCAACTCTGGGGCCAACGTCCTGACTTTC,CASNSGANVLTF
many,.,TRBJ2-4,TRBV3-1,TGTGCCAGCAGCCGGCAGGGACTGGCCAAAAACATTCAGTACTTC,CASSRQGLAKNIQYF
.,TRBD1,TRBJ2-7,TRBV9,TGTGCCAGCAGCGTAGCAGGGGGAGTATCCTACGAGCAGTACTTC,CASSVAGGVSYEQYF
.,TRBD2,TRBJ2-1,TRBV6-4,TGTGCCAGCAGCGGCAGCGGGAGCCCGTACAATGAGCAGTTCTTC,CASSGSGSPYNEQFF
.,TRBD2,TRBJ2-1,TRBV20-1,TGCAGTGCTAGAGATCTAGCGGGGGGGCAGTTCTTC,CSARDLAGGQFF
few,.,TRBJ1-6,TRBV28,TGTGCCAGCAGTTTCAGGTTCTCCTATAATTCACCCCTCCACTTT,CASSFRFSYNSPLHF
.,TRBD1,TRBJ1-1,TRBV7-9,TGTGCCAGCAGCACGGACAGGGCCACTGAAGCTTTCTTT,CASSTDRATEAFF
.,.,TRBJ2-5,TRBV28,TGTGCCAGCAGTCAGGAGCCCTTGGAAGAGACCCAGTACTTC,CASSQEPLEETQYF
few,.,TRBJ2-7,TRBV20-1,TGCAGTGCTATGGGGACCGCCACCTACGAGCAGTACTTC,CSAMGTATYEQYF
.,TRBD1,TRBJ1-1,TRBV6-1,TGTGCCGGACAGGGGGCTCGAACTGAAGCTTTCTTT,CAGQGARTEAFF
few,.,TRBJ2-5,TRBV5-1,TGCGCCAGCAGCCAATGGGCTTCCCAAGAGACCCAGTACTTC,CASSQWASQETQYF
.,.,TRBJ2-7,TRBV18,TGTGCCAGCTCAAGATCCCGGACCCACTACGAGCAGTACTTC,CASSRSRTHYEQYF
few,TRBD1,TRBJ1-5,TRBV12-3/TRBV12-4,TGTGCCAGCAGTTTTGACGCTACGACAGGGAGGGTTCAGCCCCAGCATTTT,CASSFDATTGRVQPQHF
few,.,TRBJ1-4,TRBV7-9,TGTGCCAGCAGCGCCGACATCAAGGGTGAAAAACTGTTTTTT,CASSADIKGEKLFF
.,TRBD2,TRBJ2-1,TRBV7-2,TGTGCCAGCAGCTTAAATCCAGCGGGAGTGCCCTACAATGAGCAGTTCTTC,CASSLNPAGVPYNEQFF
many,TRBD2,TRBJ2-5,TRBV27,TGTGCCAGCAGCTTTCTAGCGGGAGTCGGAGAGACCCAGTACTTC,CASSFLAGVGETQYF